This T cell receptor beta chain was sequenced in a study of CD8 T cells in ankylosing spondylitis. Overall study results and limits: About eight highly homologous variants made up a TCR beta motif that seemed to typify ankylosing spondylitis blood.

Via MiXCR, TCRdb re-called the 5' RACE reads, giving one row per CDR3 protein. Of 39,000 or so distinct CDR3 sequences listed, 10% are singletons. Regarding this clonotype: Its antigen is as yet unknown.

CDR3 size: 12 residues. J lost 5 bases, V lost 5 bases, and 4 bases had no gene match. Germline CDR1 is DFQATT and CDR2 is SNEGSKA (reference sequence). This clonotype was obtained from a male donor with ankylosing spondylitis or in good health (not recorded which). The chain links TRBV20-1 to TRBJ2-5; 8 nucleotides match TRBD2. The sample taken for sequencing was blood, either unsorted or a sorted T cell fraction (not recorded which). CDR3 coding DNA: TGCAGTGCTCCGGGGGGGGTTGAGACCCAGTACTTC. Protein product: CSAPGGVETQYF.